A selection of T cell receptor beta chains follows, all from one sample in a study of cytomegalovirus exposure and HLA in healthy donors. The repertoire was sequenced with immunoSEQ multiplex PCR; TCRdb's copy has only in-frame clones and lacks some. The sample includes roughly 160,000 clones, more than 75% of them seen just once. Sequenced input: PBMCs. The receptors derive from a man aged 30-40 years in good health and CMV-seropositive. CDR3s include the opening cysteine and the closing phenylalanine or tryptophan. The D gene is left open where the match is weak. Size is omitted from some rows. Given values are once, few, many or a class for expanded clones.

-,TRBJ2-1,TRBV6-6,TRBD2,CASKLALTVLDEQFF,TGTGCCAGCAAACTAGCGTTAACGGTGTTGGATGAGCAGTTCTTC
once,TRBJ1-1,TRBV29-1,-,CSVRTGTNTEAFF,TGCAGCGTCCGGACCGGGACTAACACTGAAGCTTTCTTT
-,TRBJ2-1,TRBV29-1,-,CSVGGRMSGPASSYNEQFF,TGCAGCGTTGGTGGGAGGATGTCGGGACCCGCCAGCTCCTACAATGAGCAGTTCTTC
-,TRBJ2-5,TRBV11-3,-,CASTLRGSGNQETQYF,TGTGCCAGCACCCTCCGGGGTAGCGGCAACCAAGAGACCCAGTACTTC
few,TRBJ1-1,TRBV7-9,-,CASSNQMNTEAFF,TGTGCCAGCAGCAACCAGATGAACACTGAAGCTTTCTTT
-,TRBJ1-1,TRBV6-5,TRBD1,CASSSPYRGNTEAFF,TGTGCCAGCAGTTCACCCTACAGGGGTAACACTGAAGCTTTCTTT
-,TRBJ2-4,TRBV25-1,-,CASSQWDLNIQYF,TGTGCCAGCAGTCAATGGGACTTAAACATTCAGTACTTC
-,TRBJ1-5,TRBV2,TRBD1,CASSGRGTASNQPQHF,TGTGCCAGCAGTGGGCGCGGGACAGCTAGCAATCAGCCCCAGCATTTT
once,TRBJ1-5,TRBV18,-,CASSSGQGTQHF,TGTGCCAGCTCCTCGGGGCAGGGGACCCAGCATTTT
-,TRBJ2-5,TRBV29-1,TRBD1,CSGDRGGETQYF,TGCAGCGGAGACAGGGGAGGAGAGACCCAGTACTTC
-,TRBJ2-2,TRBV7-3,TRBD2,CASSLTPRVAGVGGELFF,TGTGCCAGCAGCTTAACCCCCAGGGTAGCGGGAGTTGGCGGGGAGCTGTTTTTT
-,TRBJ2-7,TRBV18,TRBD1,CASSQGQAHYEQYF,TGTGCCAGCTCGCAAGGACAGGCCCACTACGAGCAGTACTTC
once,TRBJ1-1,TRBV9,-,CASSLDPDGPGSVNTEAFF,TGTGCCAGCAGCCTAGATCCTGATGGTCCGGGGAGCGTTAACACTGAAGCTTTCTTT
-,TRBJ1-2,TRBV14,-,CASSQDTGGYTF,TGTGCCAGCAGCCAAGACACTGGTGGCTACACCTTC
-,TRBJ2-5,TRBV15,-,CATSALRDPQETQYF,TGTGCCACCAGCGCTCTGCGGGATCCCCAAGAGACCCAGTACTTC
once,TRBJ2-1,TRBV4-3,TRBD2,CASSPPGLAGTDEQFF,TGCGCCAGCAGCCCCCCGGGACTAGCGGGAACCGATGAGCAGTTCTTC
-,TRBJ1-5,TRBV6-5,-,CASSFYDQPQHF,TGTGCCAGCAGTTTTTATGATCAGCCCCAGCATTTT
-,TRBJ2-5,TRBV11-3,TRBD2,CASSSGLAGGLSQYF,TGTGCCAGCAGCTCGGGACTAGCGGGAGGGCTATCCCAGTACTTC
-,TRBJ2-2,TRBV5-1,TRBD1,CASSVTGQGTGELFF,TGCGCCAGCAGCGTTACAGGACAGGGCACCGGGGAGCTGTTTTTT
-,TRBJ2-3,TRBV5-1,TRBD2,CASSLTSSPADTQYF,TGCGCCAGCAGCCTGACTAGCAGTCCGGCAGATACGCAGTATTTT
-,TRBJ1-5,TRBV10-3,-,CAISTKGHQPQHF,TGTGCCATCAGCACTAAGGGGCATCAGCCCCAGCATTTT
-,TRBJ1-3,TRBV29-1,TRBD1,CSATGQLASGNTIYF,TGCAGCGCGACGGGACAGTTGGCCTCTGGAAACACCATATATTTT
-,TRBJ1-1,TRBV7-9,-,CASSPQKVEAFF,TGTGCCAGCAGCCCACAGAAGGTTGAAGCTTTCTTT
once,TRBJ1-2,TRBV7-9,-,CASSLADSLPYGYTF,TGTGCCAGCAGCTTAGCGGACAGCTTACCCTATGGCTACACCTTC
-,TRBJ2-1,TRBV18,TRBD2,CASSPQALAGHSFYNEQFF,TGTGCCAGCTCACCCCAGGCACTAGCGGGACACTCCTTTTACAATGAGCAGTTCTTC
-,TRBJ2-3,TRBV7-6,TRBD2,CASSPGLAGGHTDTQYF,TGTGCCAGCAGCCCCGGACTAGCGGGAGGCCACACAGATACGCAGTATTTT
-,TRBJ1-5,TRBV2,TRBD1,CASSGQGKDQPQHF,TGTGCCAGCAGCGGACAGGGTAAGGATCAGCCCCAGCATTTT
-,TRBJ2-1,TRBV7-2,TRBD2,CASSLSTSGATYNEQFF,TGTGCCAGCAGCTTAAGTACTAGCGGGGCCACCTACAATGAGCAGTTCTTC
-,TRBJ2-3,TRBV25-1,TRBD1,CASSQGATDTQYF,TGTGCCAGCAGTCAGGGGGCGACAGATACGCAGTATTTT
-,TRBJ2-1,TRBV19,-,CASMGEPYNEQFF,TGTGCCAGTATGGGAGAACCGTACAATGAGCAGTTCTTC
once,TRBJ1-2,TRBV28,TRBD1,CASRRTGGYGYTF,TGTGCCAGCAGAAGGACAGGGGGCTATGGCTACACCTTC
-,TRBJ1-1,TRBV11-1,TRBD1,CASSLKDRGLTEAFF,TGTGCCAGCAGCTTAAAGGACAGGGGGCTTACTGAAGCTTTCTTT
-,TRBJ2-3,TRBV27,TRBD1,CASSSRTGMMYF,TGTGCCAGCAGTTCGAGGACAGGGATGATGTATTTT
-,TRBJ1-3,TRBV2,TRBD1,CASSEHRGQVGNTIYF,TGTGCCAGCAGTGAACACAGGGGACAGGTTGGAAACACCATATATTTT
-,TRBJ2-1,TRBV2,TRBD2,CASSETSPGGLRNEQFF,TGTGCCAGCAGTGAAACGTCACCGGGAGGTCTGAGGAATGAGCAGTTCTTC
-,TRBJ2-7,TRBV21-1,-,CASKGRWEQYF,TGTGCCAGCAAAGGCAGGTGGGAGCAGTACTTC
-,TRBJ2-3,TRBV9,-,CASSSNSGFSTDTQYF,TGTGCCAGCAGCTCTAACTCCGGTTTCTCCACAGATACGCAGTATTTT
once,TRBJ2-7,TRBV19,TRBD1,CASSSTGTGREEQYF,TGTGCCAGTAGTAGTACCGGGACAGGACGGGAAGAGCAGTACTTC
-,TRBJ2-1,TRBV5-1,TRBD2,CASSLIAGFRNEQFF,TGCGCCAGCAGCTTGATAGCGGGTTTTAGAAATGAGCAGTTCTTC
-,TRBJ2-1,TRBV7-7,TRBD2,CASSPRGREGANEQFF,TGTGCTAGCAGCCCCCGGGGGCGGGAGGGAGCCAATGAGCAGTTCTTC
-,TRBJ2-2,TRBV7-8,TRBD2,CASSLPRGLAGATGELFF,TGTGCCAGCAGCTTACCCCGCGGACTAGCGGGAGCGACCGGGGAGCTGTTTTTT
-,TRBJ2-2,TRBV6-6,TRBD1,CASSTETGGGELFF,TGTGCCAGCAGTACTGAGACAGGGGGAGGGGAGCTGTTTTTT
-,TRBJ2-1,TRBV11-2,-,CASSLGGLNEQFF,TGTGCCAGCAGCTTAGGAGGCCTAAATGAGCAGTTCTTC
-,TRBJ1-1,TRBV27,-,CASSLAGLGTEAFF,TGTGCCAGCAGTTTGGCCGGGTTAGGCACTGAAGCTTTCTTT
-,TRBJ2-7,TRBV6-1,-,CASSELGGPYEQYF,TGTGCCAGCAGTGAACTTGGGGGCCCCTACGAGCAGTACTTC
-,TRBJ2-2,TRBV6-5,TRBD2,CASRGGYTGELFF,TGTGCCAGCAGGGGAGGGTACACCGGGGAGCTGTTTTTT
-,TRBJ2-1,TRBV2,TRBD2,CATAGLAAIRQFF,TGTGCCACCGCGGGACTAGCTGCGATACGGCAGTTCTTC
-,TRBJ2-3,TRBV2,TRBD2,CASSEALGLAGRTDTQYF,TGTGCCAGCAGTGAAGCGCTAGGACTAGCGGGACGAACAGATACGCAGTATTTT